The rows below give T cell receptor beta chains drawn from one sample of a study of Ad26.COV2.S vaccination and SARS-CoV-2 variants. Clones were sequenced by immunoSEQ multiplex PCR, and TCRdb holds only the in-frame ones, with some missing. The data contain around 340,000 clones, roughly 91% of them singletons. The material sequenced was peripheral blood, taken in a trial of Ad26.COV2.S vaccine versus placebo. These receptors all stem from a person between 18 and 59 years old who received the Ad26.COV2.S COVID-19 vaccine or a placebo. Each CDR3 is given with its conserved first and last residue. Each record gives: V gene, clone size, D gene, J gene, CDR3 protein, CDR3 DNA. The D gene is left open where the match is weak. The listing skips clone size in some rows; elsewhere it reads once, few, many or a size class.

TRBV5-8	NA	TRBD1	TRBJ2-1	CASSFMGTAGDEQFF	TGTGCCAGCAGCTTCATGGGGACAGCCGGCGATGAGCAGTTCTTC
TRBV9	once	TRBD1	TRBJ1-1	CASSVDRGEAFF	TGTGCCAGCAGCGTAGACAGGGGCGAAGCTTTCTTT
TRBV9	NA	NA	TRBJ1-3	CASSPRPGSSGNTIYF	TGTGCCAGCAGCCCAAGGCCGGGGAGCTCTGGAAACACCATATATTTT
TRBV27	NA	NA	TRBJ2-1	CASSFEGNEQFF	TGTGCCAGCAGTTTCGAGGGCAATGAGCAGTTCTTC
TRBV20-1	NA	NA	TRBJ2-7	CSASSLVLTSYEQYF	TGCAGTGCTAGTTCCCTGGTACTCACCTCCTACGAGCAGTACTTC
TRBV9	NA	TRBD1	TRBJ1-3	CASSEQGIPGNTIYF	TGTGCCAGCAGCGAACAGGGGATTCCTGGAAACACCATATATTTT
TRBV2	NA	NA	TRBJ1-2	CASSPDSSNYGYTF	TGTGCCAGCAGCCCAGACAGTTCTAACTATGGCTACACCTTC
TRBV5-4	NA	NA	TRBJ2-7	CASSPGLSSSYEQYF	TGTGCCAGCAGCCCCGGACTCTCGAGCTCCTACGAGCAGTACTTC
TRBV19	NA	NA	TRBJ1-4	CASSLHTRNEKLFF	TGTGCCAGTAGTTTGCACACCCGAAATGAAAAACTGTTTTTT
TRBV4-1	NA	NA	TRBJ2-3	CASSQPLEGGTDTQYF	TGCGCCAGCAGCCAACCCCTAGAGGGTGGCACAGATACGCAGTATTTT
TRBV5-1	few	TRBD1	TRBJ1-2	CASSSNPTGRTGGYTF	TGCGCCAGCAGCTCTAATCCGACAGGGCGGACTGGAGGCTACACCTTC
TRBV18	NA	TRBD1	TRBJ1-1	CASSPQGANTEAFF	TGTGCCAGCTCACCACAGGGGGCTAACACTGAAGCTTTCTTT
TRBV29-1	NA	TRBD1	TRBJ2-1	CSVAGDSYNEQFF	TGCAGCGTCGCAGGGGACAGTTACAATGAGCAGTTCTTC
TRBV24-1	once	NA	TRBJ2-3	CATSDSAGTRATDTQYF	TGTGCCACCAGTGATTCCGCCGGGACTCGGGCGACAGATACGCAGTATTTT
TRBV2	NA	TRBD2	TRBJ2-7	CASSVRLAGGYYEQYF	TGTGCCAGCAGTGTCCGACTAGCGGGGGGCTACTACGAGCAGTACTTC
TRBV12-3/TRBV12-4	NA	NA	TRBJ1-1	CASSLVGGAFF	TGTGCCAGCAGTTTAGTAGGGGGAGCTTTCTTT
TRBV19	NA	NA	TRBJ2-1	CASSIASYNEQFF	TGTGCCAGTAGTATAGCGTCCTACAATGAGCAGTTCTTC
TRBV5-1	few	NA	TRBJ2-7	CASSLGDYSYEQYF	TGCGCCAGCAGCTTGGGAGACTACTCCTACGAGCAGTACTTC
TRBV30	NA	NA	TRBJ2-7	CASGWPDAYEQYF	TGTGCCTCGGGTTGGCCGGACGCCTACGAGCAGTACTTC
TRBV13	NA	NA	TRBJ2-7	CASSLRGFDEQYF	TGTGCCAGCAGCTTACGGGGCTTCGACGAGCAGTACTTC
TRBV3-1/TRBV3-2	NA	TRBD2	TRBJ2-7	CASSPRAGVGYEQYF	TGTGCCAGCAGCCCCCGGGCGGGGGTGGGGTACGAGCAGTACTTC
TRBV28	NA	NA	TRBJ2-3	CASSPGEDTQYF	TGTGCCAGCAGTCCGGGGGAAGATACGCAGTATTTT
TRBV29-1	NA	TRBD1	TRBJ1-3	CSVDETGTGSSGNTIYF	TGCAGCGTTGACGAAACCGGGACAGGGAGCTCTGGAAACACCATATATTTT
TRBV7-9	NA	NA	TRBJ2-5	CASSLAFRQTTTQETQYF	TGTGCCAGCAGCTTAGCCTTTCGTCAGACTACGACCCAAGAGACCCAGTACTTC
TRBV12-3/TRBV12-4	NA	TRBD1	TRBJ1-2	CASRDGGQDGYTF	TGTGCCAGCAGGGATGGAGGACAGGATGGCTACACCTTC